This T cell receptor (beta chain) was captured by sequencing in a study of cytomegalovirus exposure and HLA in healthy donors. Study observations and caveats: Later work showed greater clonal expansion in HLA-associated TCR beta chains than in equally common others. Later analysis identified about 17,000 TCR beta sequences associated with HLA alleles, using a false discovery rate threshold of 0.05. A prior analysis recorded that most TCR beta V segments were productive about 87% or about 30% of the time.

60 Vbeta and 13 Jbeta primers were used in PCR. Profiling relied on immunoSEQ multiplex PCR, and the TCRdb table lists in-frame clones only, not all of them. Its listing shows 220,000 or so clones. CDR1 and CDR2 from the germline V gene are SGHRS and YFSETQ. Trimming removed 8 bases from V and 7 bases from J; junction bases left unmatched: 17. The CDR3 is 16 amino acids. Worth noting for this clone: Its antigen is as yet unknown.

The receptor comes from a girl aged 2 to 9 in good health and CMV-seropositive. The sequencing input was PBMCs. The chain combines TRBV5-1 with TRBJ1-4; 7 positions match TRBD1. This CDR3 is CASAKDLTGRTEKLFF. CDR3 in DNA: TGCGCCAGTGCGAAAGACCTGACAGGGAGGACTGAAAAACTGTTTTTT.